This is a list of T cell receptor beta chains from one sample in a study of human CD4 T cells and Enterobacteriaceae. This table comes from immunoSEQ multiplex PCR, and its TCRdb copy is limited to in-frame clones, with some not included. The data show 27,000 or so clones, approximately 78% seen once. Sequencing was carried out using memory CD4+ T cells from blood. The receptors stem from a human donor in good health. Each CDR3 is given with its conserved first and last residue. Each record gives: V gene, D gene, J gene, clone size, CDR3 protein, CDR3 DNA. D genes are given only for firm matches. Expanded clones are given a class, and other clones once, few, many or no size at all.

>TRBV30|TRBD1|TRBJ1-3|few
CAWSRDSSGNTIYF
TGTGCCTGGAGTCGGGACAGCTCTGGAAACACCATATATTTT
>TRBV11-2|TRBD1|TRBJ2-7|few
CASSLEGQGSYEQYF
TGTGCCAGCAGCTTAGAGGGACAGGGGTCCTACGAGCAGTACTTC
>TRBV10-2|TRBD2|TRBJ2-3|.
CASSLAGGRTDTQYF
TGCGCCAGCAGCTTAGCGGGGGGGCGCACAGATACGCAGTATTTT
>TRBV28|.|TRBJ1-3|.
CASSFHKASGNTIYF
TGTGCCAGCAGTTTTCACAAGGCCTCTGGAAACACCATATATTTT
>TRBV27|.|TRBJ2-6|once
CASSGGRLSGANVLTF
TGTGCCAGCAGCGGGGGAAGACTCTCTGGGGCCAACGTCCTGACTTTC
>TRBV6-5|.|TRBJ1-3|.
CASSSWDRGNTIYF
TGTGCCAGCAGTTCCTGGGACCGCGGAAACACCATATATTTT
>TRBV18|.|TRBJ2-4|.
CASFEGGLAKNIQYF
TGTGCCAGCTTTGAGGGCGGGCTAGCCAAAAACATTCAGTACTTC
>TRBV14|.|TRBJ1-6|.
CASSQDWRNSPLHF
TGTGCCAGCAGCCAAGATTGGAGGAATTCACCCCTCCACTTT
>TRBV18|.|TRBJ1-1|.
CASSPLFGAEAFF
TGTGCCAGCTCACCTCTATTCGGGGCTGAAGCTTTCTTT
>TRBV4-1|.|TRBJ1-2|.
CASSQEPGGYGYTF
TGCGCCAGCAGCCAAGAACCGGGTGGCTATGGCTACACCTTC
>TRBV4-2|.|TRBJ2-3|.
CASSQGLPDTQYF
TGTGCCAGCAGCCAAGGACTCCCAGATACGCAGTATTTT
>TRBV28|TRBD2|TRBJ2-7|.
CASSPSSGSIYEQYF
TGTGCCAGCAGTCCATCCAGCGGGAGCATATACGAGCAGTACTTC
>TRBV2|TRBD1|TRBJ2-2|.
CASSFDRGWTGELFF
TGTGCCAGCAGTTTCGACAGGGGATGGACCGGGGAGCTGTTTTTT
>TRBV10-1|TRBD2|TRBJ2-2|few
CASSAVVAGGGELFF
TGCGCCAGCAGTGCCGTGGTAGCGGGTGGCGGGGAGCTGTTTTTT
>TRBV30|TRBD1|TRBJ1-4|.
CAWGGQLNEKLFF
TGTGCCTGGGGGGGACAGCTAAATGAAAAACTGTTTTTT